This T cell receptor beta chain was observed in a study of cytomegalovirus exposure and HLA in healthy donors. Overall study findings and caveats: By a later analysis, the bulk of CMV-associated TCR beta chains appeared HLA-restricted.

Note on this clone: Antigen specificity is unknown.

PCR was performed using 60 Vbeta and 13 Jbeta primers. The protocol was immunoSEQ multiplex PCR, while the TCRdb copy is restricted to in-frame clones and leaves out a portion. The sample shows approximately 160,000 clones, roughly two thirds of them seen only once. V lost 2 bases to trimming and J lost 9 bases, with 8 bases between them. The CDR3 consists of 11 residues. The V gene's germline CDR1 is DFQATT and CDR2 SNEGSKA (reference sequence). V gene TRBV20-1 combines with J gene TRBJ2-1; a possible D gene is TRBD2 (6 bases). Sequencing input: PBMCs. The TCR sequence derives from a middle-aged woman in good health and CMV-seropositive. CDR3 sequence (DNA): TGCAGTGCTAGATTGGGAGGTGAGCAGTTCTTC. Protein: CSARLGGEQFF.